This entry lists 9 T cell receptor beta chains sequenced from one sample in a study of T cells in Graves' hyperthyroidism and ophthalmopathy. Amplified TCR beta CDR3 regions derived from RNA transcripts. When the TCR CDR3 underwent first-round RT-PCR, the HTBI primer set was used. TCRdb processed the multiplex PCR reads anew with MiXCR; each CDR3 protein has one entry. Of over 350,000 distinct CDR3 sequences detected, 14% to 15% appear once; the ten largest clones hold less than 15%. The sample comprised blood. The receptor source for this set is a man aged 18 to 30 with Graves' ophthalmopathy.

This clonotype was picked up many times. The genes are TRBV19 and TRBJ1-1; 8 bases are a match to TRBD1. Trimming removed 0 bases from V and 4 bases from J; junction bases left unmatched: 10. CDR1 is LNHDA, CDR2 SQIVND, per germline (reference sequence). This CDR3 is built from 17 residues. The CDR3 nucleotides read TGTGCCAGTAGTATAGACGGGACAGGTCATGGGTCCACTGAAGCTTTCTTT. It translates to CASSIDGTGHGSTEAFF.

This clonotype was recorded at least ten times. The chain recombines TRBV2 with TRBJ1-1; D remains unclear. The CDR3 runs 12 residues. The germline gives CDR1 SNHLY, CDR2 FYNNEI. V lost 10 bases, J lost 4 bases, and 13 bases lay in between. The CDR3 coding sequence is TGTGCCACCTCCAAGCTAGCCACTGAAGCTTTCTTT. Translation: CATSKLATEAFF.

This clonotype was seen repeatedly, ten times or more. The chain has TRBV3-1 and TRBJ1-1, with D uncertain. The CDR3 contains 15 residues. Germline V gives CDR1 LGHDT, CDR2 YNNKEL (reference sequence). V lost 4 bases to trimming and J lost 4 bases, with 16 bases between them. The CDR3 bases are TGTGCCAGCAGCCCAAGGGATCGCCGGGGCACTGAAGCTTTCTTT. It codes for CASSPRDRRGTEAFF.

This sequence joins TRBV18 and TRBJ1-2; no clear D. CDR1 KGHSH and CDR2 LQKENI come from the germline V gene. V dropped 6 bases and J dropped 6 bases, with 23 bases sitting between them. This CDR3 has 16 residues. Here the CDR3 reads CASSPREVRALHGYTF. DNA for the CDR3: TGTGCCAGCTCCCCCCGAGAGGTCAGAGCGCTCCATGGCTACACCTTC.

As to this clonotype: A much bigger clone sits one base away, suggesting this may be a read error. This chain uses TRBV10-3 with TRBJ1-6; D is unresolved. Germline assignment: CDR1 ENHRY and CDR2 SYGVKD. The CDR3 length is 13 residues. The CDR3 sequence is CAIKARGNSPPHF. Written as DNA, the CDR3 is TGTGCCATCAAGGCTCGGGGAAATTCACCCCCCCACTTT.

The J gene is TRBJ2-2, the V gene TRBV27; 10 bases align to TRBD2. From germline, CDR1 is MNHEY and CDR2 SMNVEV (reference sequence). V dropped 6 bases and J dropped 3; count of bases not matched to a gene: 10. The CDR3 loop spans 17 amino acids. The CDR3 here is CASSSPSSGRYTGELFF. CDR3 in DNA: TGTGCCAGCAGCTCTCCCTCTAGCGGGAGATACACCGGGGAGCTGTTTTTT.

The chain links TRBV11-2 to TRBJ2-1; perhaps TRBD1 as D (5 bases). Germline CDR1 reads SGHAT; CDR2 reads FQNNGV. This CDR3 contains 13 residues. With 5 bases removed from V and 7 bases from J, the gap between germline ends came to 12 bases. The CDR3, as DNA: TGTGCCAGCAGCCCAGGGATGTGGAATGAGCAGTTCTTC. Residues: CASSPGMWNEQFF.

V and J are TRBV5-1 and TRBJ1-1, with TRBD1 matching 7 bases. Germline V gene data show CDR1 as SGHRS and CDR2 as YFSETQ. The CDR3 sequence is 15 residues long. Trimming removed 7 bases from V and 5 bases from J; junction bases left unmatched: 14. CDR3: CASGSTGVGWTEAFF. The CDR3 DNA follows: TGCGCCAGCGGATCCACAGGGGTCGGGTGGACTGAAGCTTTCTTT.

This clonotype was observed many times. The V call is TRBV18, the J call TRBJ2-7; the D is unclear. This CDR3 has 13 amino acids. V was cut by 8 bases and J by 2 bases, with 13 bases left in between. The germline gives CDR1 KGHSH, CDR2 LQKENI. CDR3 in amino acids: CASSPGLTYEQYF. In DNA, the CDR3 is TGTGCCAGCAGCCCCGGGCTCACCTACGAGCAGTACTTC.